The 21 T cell receptor beta chains listed next were all sequenced from one sample in a study of tissue T cells after allogeneic stem cell transplantation (dated by TCRdb to about 2022). Preparation of the library involved the immunoSEQ multiplex PCR assay. In TCRdb, the immuneACCESS table is reduced to in-frame sequences with V and J assigned. These tables do not hold every clone; where another copy was compared, an unresolved V gene accounts for under half, and the others remain unexplained. The sample yields 3,000 to 5,000 clones; 50% were counted once. The ten largest account for roughly a tenth of the sample. The sample's time point, from its label and the paper: mouse harvest day 7 after allogeneic transplant. Each mouse graft, delivered by tail vein injection, combined 10^6 splenic CD5+ T cells with 10^7 T-cell-depleted bone marrow cells. The source material was lymph node tissue. Every receptor here comes from a female BALB/c mouse given C57BL/6 T cells with graft-versus-host disease after an allogeneic hematopoietic cell transplant.

With respect to this clone: Mouse names are used for the genes. Read sequence stops 1 residue before the CDR3 end, and the germline J gene provides the missing end. The chain joins TRBV26 to TRBJ2-3; a weak D match, TRBD1 (6 bases). Germline V CDR1 and CDR2: KGHPV, FQNQEV (reference sequence). The CDR3 is 15 residues long. The ends were cut back, 2 bases at V and 0 bases at J, with 9 bases in the middle. The sequenced part of the CDR3 DNA is TGTGCCAGCAGTCTGAGGGGGTCTAGTGCAGAAACGCTGTAT. Protein sequence: CASSLRGSSAETLY. The complete CDR3 sequence is CASSLRGSSAETLYF.

In this sample, this clone turned up once. The genes are named according to mouse. The CDR3 extends 1 residue past the end of the read, so its final part is completed from the germline J gene. This rearrangement joins TRBV5 to TRBJ2-5; D is perhaps TRBD1 (5 bases). The CDR3 is 14 amino acids. Trimming took off 4 bases at V and 3 bases at J, with 11 bases between the two ends. Germline V gene lookup returns CDR1 LGHNA and CDR2 YNLKQL (reference sequence). The sequenced part of the CDR3 DNA is TGTGCCAGCAGCCCCCCCCAGGGACAAGACACCCAGTAC. Its protein product is CASSPPQGQDTQY. The entire CDR3 protein reads CASSPPQGQDTQYF.

Turning to this clone: Gene names follow the mouse nomenclature. The read terminates 1 residue before the CDR3 end, so the remaining end is supplied by the germline J gene. The rearrangement links TRBV3 to TRBJ1-5; D ambiguous. Germline CDR1 reads SNHLY; CDR2 reads FYNGKV (reference sequence). V gave up 1 base and J gave up 4 bases, with 5 bases separating them. The CDR3 covers 13 residues. The CDR3 protein is CASSLDRNQAPLF. The covered CDR3 bases are TGTGCCAGCAGCTTAGACAGAAACCAGGCTCCGCTT.

As to this clone: Gene names denote mouse genes. The read gets to within 1 residue of the CDR3 end, and the germline J gene fills in the rest. The chain has TRBV16 and TRBJ1-3; D might be TRBD1 (5 bases). Deletions cut 2 bases from V and 0 bases from J, with 11 bases between. Germline V gene data show CDR1 as SGHSA and CDR2 as FRNQAP. The CDR3 loop spans 16 amino acids. CDR3: CASSLTGAHSGNTLYF. The CDR3 DNA, read in part, is TGTGCAAGCAGCTTAACCGGGGCCCATTCTGGAAATACGCTCTAT. Full variable domain (rest looked up from reference TRBV16 and TRBJ1-3): NAGVIQTPRHKVTGKGQEATLWCEPISGHSAVFWYRQTIVQGLEFLTYFRNQAPIDDSGMPKERFSAQMPNQSHSTLKIQSTQPQDSAVYLCASSLTGAHSGNTLYFGEGSRLIVV.

A note on this clone: Gene names follow the mouse nomenclature. The read stops 1 residue short of the end of the CDR3; the missing end is completed from the germline J gene. The chain employs TRBV13-2 and TRBJ2-5, with 7 positions matching TRBD2. After removal of 5 bases from V and 0 bases from J, the junction contained 3 bases not matched to a gene. Germline lookup yields CDR1 NNHNN and CDR2 SYGAGS (reference sequence). The CDR3 runs 14 residues. The sequenced CDR3 bases are TGTGCCAGCGGCGACTGGGCTAACCAAGACACCCAGTAC. It translates to CASGDWANQDTQY. The complete CDR3 reads CASGDWANQDTQYF.

About this clone itself: Gene and germline names: mouse. The CDR3 extends 1 residue past the end of the read, so its final part is completed from the germline J gene. V gene TRBV13-3 combines with J gene TRBJ2-3, with 9 positions matching TRBD2. V was pared by 1 base and J by 1 base, with 1 base of the junction left unmatched. The CDR3 is 15 amino acids. The V gene's germline CDR1 is NNHDY and CDR2 SYVADS. The CDR3: CASSDRDWGAETLYF. The DNA read from the CDR3 is TGTGCCAGCAGTGATCGGGACTGGGGTGCAGAAACGCTGTAT.

As concerns this clone: The gene names here belong to mouse. The read stops 1 residue short of the end of the CDR3; the missing end is completed from the germline J gene. The chain couples TRBV13-3 to TRBJ2-5; TRBD2 matches at 10 bases. V gave up 0 bases and J gave up 6 bases; unmatched junction bases: 4. CDR1 is NNHDY and CDR2 is SYVADS in the germline V gene. This CDR3 is built from 15 residues. The sequenced part of the CDR3 DNA is TGTGCCAGCAGTGATGCTGGGGGGGCGCGGGACACCCAGTAC. Translating it yields CASSDAGGARDTQY. The complete CDR3 reads CASSDAGGARDTQYF.

Notes on this clone: The gene symbols are mouse symbols. Read sequence stops 1 residue before the CDR3 end, and the germline J gene provides the missing end. The V gene is TRBV23, the J gene TRBJ2-7; the table assigns TRBD1, which was not confirmed against the DNA. CDR3 length: 12 amino acids. The germline V gene has CDR1 KGHTA and CDR2 FQNQQP. The chain's CDR3 is CSSSRDSYEQYF. The part of the CDR3 DNA that was read is TGCTCCAGCAGTCGGGACAGTTATGAACAGTAC.

This clone has just one count. An end of the junction differs from the germline gene, which may be a read error. Gene labels here are mouse ones. Read coverage stops 1 residue before the CDR3 terminus; the germline J gene supplies the remainder. The chain employs TRBV15 and TRBJ1-1; 7 nucleotides align to TRBD1. CDR3 length equals 13 residues. Germline lookup yields CDR1 SGHND and CDR2 FRSKSL. Incomplete CDR3 DNA: TGTGTCAGCAGTTTAGACAGGGACACAGAAGTCTTC. Translation gives CVSSLDRDTEVF. The whole CDR3 protein is CVSSLDRDTEVFF.

By share, this clone counts as medium-sized. Gene names are the mouse ones. The read ends 1 residue shy of where the CDR3 ends; the end is completed using the germline J gene. The chain couples TRBV26 to TRBJ2-1; D gene uncertain. The CDR3 is made up of 15 amino acids. V lost 2 bases and J 0 bases, leaving 8 bases between the germline ends. Looked up from germline, CDR1 is KGHPV and CDR2 is FQNQEV (reference sequence). The chain's CDR3 is CASSLDNYNYAEQFF. The CDR3 bases that were read are TGTGCCAGCAGTCTGGACAATTATAACTATGCTGAGCAGTTC.

This clone was found a few times. Gene names and germline match the mouse. The DNA ends 1 residue before the CDR3 does, and the rest of the CDR3 is filled in from the germline J gene. This chain connects TRBV3 to TRBJ2-2; D is unresolved. The CDR3 is 14 amino acids. Deletions cut 1 base from V and 1 base from J, with 4 bases between. The V gene's germline CDR1 is SNHLY and CDR2 FYNGKV (reference sequence). The sequenced part of the CDR3 DNA is TGTGCCAGCAGCTTAGAGAGAAACACCGGGCAGCTCTAC. It yields the protein CASSLERNTGQLY. The complete CDR3 protein is CASSLERNTGQLYF.

On this clone: The likely explanation is a read error, given a far larger clone one base away. Germline and genes: mouse. The CDR3 end lies 1 residue beyond the end of the read and is filled in from the germline J gene. The chain has TRBV13-3 and TRBJ2-1, with D unclear. Looked up from germline, CDR1 is NNHDY and CDR2 is SYVADS. Trimming left V 7 bases short and J 0 bases short, with 8 bases between. CDR3 length: 13 residues. The CDR3 reads CASCGHNYAEQFF. The sequenced CDR3 bases are TGTGCCAGCTGTGGGCATAACTATGCTGAGCAGTTC.

Details on this clone: Genes and germline are mouse. Sequencing ends 1 residue short of the CDR3 end; the germline J gene provides the rest. V and J are TRBV3 and TRBJ2-4; D is tentatively TRBD1 or TRBD2 (5 bases each). V gave up 5 bases and J gave up 1 base, with 10 bases separating them. CDR3 length: 14 residues. Germline values: CDR1 SNHLY, CDR2 FYNGKV (reference sequence). This CDR3 reads CASSPPGGQNTLYF. The CDR3 bases that were read are TGTGCCAGCAGCCCCCCGGGGGGTCAAAACACCTTGTAC.

Points on this clone: Mouse names are used for the genes. The read stops 1 residue short of the end of the CDR3; the missing end is completed from the germline J gene. V and J are TRBV4 and TRBJ2-7; 13 nucleotides match TRBD2. Germline V CDR1 and CDR2: LGHDT, YNNKQL (reference sequence). V was clipped by 5 bases and J by 3 bases; unmatched bases: 4. The CDR3 loop spans 15 amino acids. CDR3 region: CASSHGTGGGYEQYF. The CDR3 bases that were read are TGTGCCAGCAGCCACGGGACTGGGGGGGGCTATGAACAGTAC.

A few counts support this clone. Gene names are the mouse ones. The read ends 1 residue before the CDR3 terminus; that terminus is restored from the germline J gene. This sequence joins TRBV13-3 and TRBJ2-1; 10 bases align to TRBD1. The V gene's germline CDR1 is NNHDY and CDR2 SYVADS. V gave up 3 bases and J gave up 4 bases; unmatched junction bases: 4. CDR3 length: 15 amino acids. The covered CDR3 bases are TGTGCCAGCAGTGGGACAGGGGGGGGGTATGCTGAGCAGTTC. Its protein product is CASSGTGGGYAEQF. The full CDR3 is CASSGTGGGYAEQFF.

Comment on this clone: All gene names here are mouse names. The CDR3 end falls 1 residue outside the read, so it is completed with the germline J gene. This chain connects TRBV26 to TRBJ2-7; D call uncertain. The V gene's germline CDR1 is KGHPV and CDR2 FQNQEV (reference sequence). V lost 3 bases and J 4 bases, leaving 7 bases between the germline ends. The CDR3 totals 12 residues. Partial CDR3 DNA: TGTGCCAGCAGTCTACGCAGTTATGAACAGTAC. It translates to CASSLRSYEQY. The entire CDR3 sequence reads CASSLRSYEQYF.

Notes on this clone: Gene names follow the mouse nomenclature. The read terminates 1 residue before the CDR3 end, so the remaining end is supplied by the germline J gene. The chain links TRBV4 to TRBJ1-4; 7 nucleotides agree with TRBD1. CDR1 and CDR2 from the germline V gene are LGHDT and YNNKQL (reference sequence). Unmatched junction bases numbered 4, after V lost 5 bases and J lost 4 bases. The CDR3 is 14 amino acids. The CDR3 DNA, read in part, is TGTGCCAGCAGCCGGGACAGTATCAACGAAAGATTATTT. It yields the protein CASSRDSINERLF. The entire CDR3 protein reads CASSRDSINERLFF.

Notes on this clone: Mouse gene names and germline throughout. The CDR3 end is not reached by the read, which stops 1 residue before it; the germline J gene fills it in. The rearrangement uses TRBV23 and TRBJ2-7; the table assigns TRBD1, which was not confirmed against the DNA. This CDR3 spans 14 amino acids. Germline CDR1 reads KGHTA; CDR2 reads FQNQQP. The CDR3 protein is CSSSKGDRGREQYF. CDR3 bases read: TGCTCCAGCAGTAAGGGGGACAGGGGGCGAGAACAGTAC.

This clone is deemed large (0.1 to 1%). Mouse gene names apply. The read stops 1 residue short of the end of the CDR3; the missing end is completed from the germline J gene. The chain uses TRBV12-1 and TRBJ1-3; the D gene is possibly TRBD1 (5 bases). V was pared by 4 bases and J by 0 bases, with 12 bases between. The CDR3 length is 15 residues. The germline V gene has CDR1 SGHSN and CDR2 HYEKVE. CDR3 DNA, as far as it was read: TGTGCCAGCTCCCCCGGCAGGGTTTCTGGAAATACGCTCTAT. It translates to CASSPGRVSGNTLY. The full CDR3 sequence reads CASSPGRVSGNTLYF.

As to this clone: The gene symbols are mouse symbols. The sequence runs out 1 residue before the end of the CDR3; the remainder is reconstructed from the germline J gene. This chain uses TRBV23 with TRBJ2-4; the table's D call of TRBD2 was not tested on the DNA. The CDR3 totals 15 residues. The germline gives CDR1 KGHTA, CDR2 FQNQQP. The CDR3 here is CSSSQNWGSQNTLYF. The CDR3 bases that were read are TGCTCCAGCAGTCAAAACTGGGGAAGTCAAAACACCTTGTAC.

A note on this clone: All gene names here are mouse names. Coverage ceases 1 residue before the CDR3 finishes, and the germline J gene fills in the end. This rearrangement joins TRBV20 to TRBJ2-3; the D gene is possibly TRBD2 (7 bases). This CDR3 has 13 residues. CDR1 is GFQATS and CDR2 is STVNSAI in the germline V gene. V was shortened by 2 bases and J by 3 bases, with 9 bases between the two germline ends. CDR3 sequence: CGARWGAAETLYF. CDR3 DNA (partial): TGTGGTGCTAGGTGGGGGGCCGCAGAAACGCTGTAT. Full variable domain (rest looked up from reference TRBV20 and TRBJ2-3): GALVYQYPRRTICKSGTSMRMECQAVGFQATSVAWYRQSPQKTFELIALSTVNSAIKYEQNFTQEKFPISHPNLSFSSMTVLNAYLEDRGLYLCGARWGAAETLYFGSGTRLTVL.